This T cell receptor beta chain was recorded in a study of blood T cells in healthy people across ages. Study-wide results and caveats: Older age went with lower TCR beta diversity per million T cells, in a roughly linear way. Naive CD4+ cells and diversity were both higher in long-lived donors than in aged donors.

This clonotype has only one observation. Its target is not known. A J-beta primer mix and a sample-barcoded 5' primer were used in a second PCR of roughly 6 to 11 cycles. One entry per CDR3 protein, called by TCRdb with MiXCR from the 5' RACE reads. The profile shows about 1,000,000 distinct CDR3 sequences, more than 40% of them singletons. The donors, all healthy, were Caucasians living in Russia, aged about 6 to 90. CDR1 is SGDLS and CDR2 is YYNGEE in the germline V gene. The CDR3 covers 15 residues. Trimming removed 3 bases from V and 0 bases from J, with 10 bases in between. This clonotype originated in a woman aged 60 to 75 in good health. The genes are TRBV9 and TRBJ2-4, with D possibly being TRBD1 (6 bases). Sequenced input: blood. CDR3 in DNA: TGTGCCAGCAGCGCTCAGGGGTCAGCCAAAAACATTCAGTACTTC. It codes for CASSAQGSAKNIQYF.